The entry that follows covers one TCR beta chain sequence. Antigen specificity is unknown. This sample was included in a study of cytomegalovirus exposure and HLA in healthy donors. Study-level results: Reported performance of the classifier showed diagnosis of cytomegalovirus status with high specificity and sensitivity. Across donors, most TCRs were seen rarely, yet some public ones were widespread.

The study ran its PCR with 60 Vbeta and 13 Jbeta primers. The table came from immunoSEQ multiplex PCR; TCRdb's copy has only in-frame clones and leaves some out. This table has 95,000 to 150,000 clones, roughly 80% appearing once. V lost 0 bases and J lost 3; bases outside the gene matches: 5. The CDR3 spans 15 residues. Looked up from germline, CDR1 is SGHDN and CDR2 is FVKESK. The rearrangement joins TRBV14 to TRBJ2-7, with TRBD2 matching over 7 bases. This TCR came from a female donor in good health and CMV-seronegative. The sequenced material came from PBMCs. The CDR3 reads CASSQDRWTSYEQYF. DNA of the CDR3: TGTGCCAGCAGCCAAGATCGCTGGACTAGCTACGAGCAGTACTTC.